These 22 T cell receptor beta chains came from one sample sequenced in a study of blood T cell repertoires in COVID-19. The protocol was immunoSEQ multiplex PCR, while the TCRdb copy is restricted to in-frame clones and leaves out a portion. The sample includes about 200,000 clones, about 90% of them seen just once. The specimen was peripheral blood. The origin of the receptors is a man aged 55 to 69 with COVID-19, enrolled during active disease.

The chain links TRBV5-1 to TRBJ1-1; possible D gene TRBD1, 6 bases. The CDR3 spans 15 residues. Germline assignment: CDR1 SGHRS and CDR2 YFSETQ. V was pared by 0 bases and J by 1 base, with 10 bases between. The chain's CDR3 is CASSLVGRGNTEAFF. DNA for the CDR3: TGCGCCAGCAGCTTGGTCGGCAGGGGGAACACTGAAGCTTTCTTT.

V is TRBV19 and J is TRBJ2-4; possibly TRBD2 for D (5 bases). The V end lost 4 bases, the J end lost 3 bases, and 13 bases lay between the germline ends. The CDR3 runs to 15 residues. CDR1 and CDR2 (germline): LNHDA, SQIVND (reference sequence). CDR3 residues: CASSTLSGDKNIQYF. The CDR3 region has the DNA TGTGCCAGTAGTACACTCAGCGGTGACAAAAACATTCAGTACTTC.

This clone was recorded only once. This chain joins TRBV30 and TRBJ2-1; 9 positions agree with TRBD2. Trimming cost V 0 bases and J 5 bases; bases outside gene matches: 8. The CDR3 runs to 16 residues. The germline V gene encodes CDR1 GTSNPN and CDR2 SVGIG (reference sequence). CDR3 sequence: CAWSVLSGLADNEQFF. CDR3 nucleotides: TGTGCCTGGAGTGTACTCTCGGGACTAGCCGACAATGAGCAGTTCTTC.

This chain uses TRBV28 with TRBJ1-6; a possible D gene is TRBD1 (6 bases). Germline values: CDR1 MDHEN, CDR2 SYDVKM. CDR3 length: 16 residues. Trimming pared 2 bases from V and 7 bases from J, leaving 15 bases between. The CDR3 DNA sequence: TGTGCCAGCAGTTTAGCCCTACGGACAGTGAATTCACCCCTCCACTTT. This encodes CASSLALRTVNSPLHF.

The chain combines TRBV7-2 with TRBJ2-1; 10 bases align to TRBD2. The CDR3 sequence is 18 residues long. The germline gives CDR1 SGHTA, CDR2 FQGNSA. J was trimmed by 1 base and V by 1 base; bases with no gene match: 7. The CDR3 protein is CASSLGMVGLASYNEQFF. The DNA of the CDR3 is TGTGCCAGCAGCTTAGGAATGGTGGGACTAGCGTCCTACAATGAGCAGTTCTTC. Combining the CDR3 with reference TRBV7-2 and TRBJ2-1 gives the whole variable domain GAGVSQSPSNKVTEKGKDVELRCDPISGHTALYWYRQSLGQGLEFLIYFQGNSAPDKSGLPSDRFSAERTGGSVSTLTIQRTQQEDSAVYLCASSLGMVGLASYNEQFFGPGTRLTVL.

The chain uses TRBV6-2 or TRBV6-3 and TRBJ2-3, with TRBD1 matching 7 bases. The CDR3 consists of 15 residues. Germline values: CDR1 MNHEY, CDR2 SVGEGT. Trimming removed 0 bases from V and 3 bases from J; junction bases left unmatched: 3. CDR3 nucleotides: TGTGCCAGCAGTTACTCGACAGGGTCGACAGATACGCAGTATTTT. This translates into CASSYSTGSTDTQYF.

The chain combines TRBV30 with TRBJ1-2, with TRBD1 matching over 8 bases. Germline values: CDR1 GTSNPN, CDR2 SVGIG (reference sequence). CDR3 length equals 16 residues. CDR3 amino acids: CARTDRRTGYLSGYTF. The CDR3 DNA is TGTGCACGAACAGACAGGAGGACAGGGTATCTGAGCGGCTACACCTTC. The variable domain in full, with the rest retrieved from reference TRBV30 and TRBJ1-2, is SQTIHQWPATLVQPVGSPLSLECTVEGTSNPNLYWYRQAAGRGLQLLFYSVGIGQISSEVPQNLSASRPQDRQFILSSKKLLLSDSGFYLCARTDRRTGYLSGYTFGSGTRLTVV.

The gene calls are TRBV7-6 and TRBJ1-2; 7 nucleotides match TRBD1. Germline V gene sequence: CDR1 SGHVS, CDR2 FNYEAQ. The CDR3 runs to 15 residues. The V gene end was trimmed by 4 bases and the J gene end by 8 bases; junction bases not matched to a gene: 13. This chain's CDR3 is CASSSEGSTGRGYTF. CDR3 in DNA: TGTGCCAGCAGCTCGGAGGGGTCGACAGGGCGAGGCTACACCTTC.

The V call is TRBV4-1, the J call TRBJ2-7; TRBD1 agrees at 8 bases. CDR1 and CDR2 (germline): MGHRA, YSYEKL. The CDR3 consists of 14 residues. Trimming removed 6 bases from V and 9 bases from J; junction bases left unmatched: 13. CDR3 sequence (DNA): TGCGCCAGCAGACCCGGGACAGGCTCCTTTGGGCAGTACTTC. It translates to CASRPGTGSFGQYF.

This chain joins TRBV6-4 and TRBJ2-7; TRBD1 matches at 7 bases. J gave up 0 bases and V 0 bases, and 26 bases lay outside the gene matches. There are 23 residues in the CDR3. Germline V gene data show CDR1 as MRHNA and CDR2 as SNTAGT. DNA for the CDR3: TGTGCCAGCAGTGACTCGAGTATGACTACGGGACAGAATCATGATCAGAGCTCCTACGAGCAGTACTTC. Protein product: CASSDSSMTTGQNHDQSSYEQYF.

The chain joins TRBV18 to TRBJ1-6; D might be TRBD1 (5 bases). The CDR3 spans 16 residues. From germline, CDR1 is KGHSH and CDR2 LQKENI. Trimming pared 3 bases from V and 10 bases from J, leaving 19 bases between. CDR3 bases: TGTGCCAGCTCACCGAATGTCGGGGGTAGGGGATCACCCCTCCACTTT. Translating it yields CASSPNVGGRGSPLHF.

This chain connects TRBV2 to TRBJ1-6, with D uncertain. CDR1 is SNHLY, CDR2 FYNNEI, per germline. This CDR3 has 11 amino acids. Trimming removed 6 bases at V and 8 bases at J, with 5 bases between. The CDR3 sequence is CASRGDSPLHF. The CDR3 coding sequence is TGTGCCAGCAGGGGAGATTCACCCCTCCACTTT.

The rearrangement joins TRBV6-6 to TRBJ2-1, with 10 bases matching TRBD2. V lost 5 bases and J lost 9; bases outside the gene matches: 7. From germline, CDR1 is MNHNY and CDR2 SVGAGI (reference sequence). The CDR3 is 14 amino acids. The DNA of the CDR3 is TGTGCCAGCAGTCCTAGCGGGAGTTACTTTGAGCAGTTCTTC. Translating gives CASSPSGSYFEQFF.

This clone was picked up one time. The V call is TRBV7-2, the J call TRBJ2-7; 10 positions match TRBD2. Germline lookup yields CDR1 SGHTA and CDR2 FQGNSA. The V gene end was trimmed by 3 bases and the J gene end by 6 bases; junction bases not matched to a gene: 5. The CDR3 has 14 residues. The CDR3 bases are TGTGCCAGCAGCTTGGGACTAGCGAATTTCGAGCAGTACTTC. Protein product: CASSLGLANFEQYF.

V is TRBV30 and J is TRBJ1-6; 11 bases align to TRBD1. From germline, CDR1 is GTSNPN and CDR2 SVGIG (reference sequence). This CDR3 contains 19 residues. The junction had 10 bases not matched to a gene; V was cut back by 3 bases and J by 0 bases. DNA for the CDR3: TGTGCCTGGAGACTTTGGACAGGGGGCCTAAGCTCCTATAATTCACCCCTCCACTTT. Its translation: CAWRLWTGGLSSYNSPLHF.

The chain combines TRBV3-1 (or the pseudogene TRBV3-2) with TRBJ1-5; the match to TRBD1 covers 7 bases. The junction had 3 bases not matched to a gene; V was cut back by 2 bases and J by 5 bases. Germline loops: CDR1 LGHDT, CDR2 YNNKEL (reference sequence). The CDR3 totals 14 residues. CDR3 sequence reads: CASSQRQGYQPQHF. In DNA, the CDR3 is TGTGCCAGCAGCCAAAGACAGGGCTATCAGCCCCAGCATTTT.

This chain links TRBV7-2 with TRBJ2-1, with 10 bases matching TRBD2. With V trimmed by 2 bases and J by 4 bases, 2 bases remained unmatched. The CDR3 loop spans 15 amino acids. The germline gives CDR1 SGHTA, CDR2 FQGNSA. CDR3 loop: CASSLTSGTYNEQFF. For the CDR3, the DNA is TGTGCCAGCAGCTTAACTAGCGGGACTTACAATGAGCAGTTCTTC.

The rearrangement uses TRBV20-1 and TRBJ1-3; D is perhaps TRBD1 (6 bases). Germline loops: CDR1 DFQATT, CDR2 SNEGSKA (reference sequence). This CDR3 contains 11 residues. V lost 2 bases to trimming and J lost 7 bases, with 6 bases between them. CDR3 in DNA: TGCAGTGCTAGACAGGGGAACACCATATATTTT. This codes for CSARQGNTIYF.

This rearrangement joins TRBV19 to TRBJ2-2, with a weak D call TRBD1 (6 bases). The CDR3 has 15 residues. The germline gives CDR1 LNHDA, CDR2 SQIVND (reference sequence). Trimming shortened V by 2 bases and J by 4 bases, and 11 bases separated the two germline ends. CDR3 sequence (DNA): TGTGCCAGTAGTATATGGGGGCGCGGCACCGGGGAGCTGTTTTTT. As protein: CASSIWGRGTGELFF.

The genes are TRBV3-1 (or the pseudogene TRBV3-2) and TRBJ2-2; D may be TRBD2 (6 bases). V lost 6 bases, J lost 5 bases, and 13 bases lay in between. CDR1 is LGHDT, CDR2 YNNKEL, per germline (reference sequence). The CDR3 length is 14 residues. CDR3 DNA sequence: TGTGCCAGCAGACCGGGAGTGGGGACCGGGGAGCTGTTTTTT. Translation gives CASRPGVGTGELFF.

The chain recombines TRBV4-3 with TRBJ1-2; D not certain. V lost 4 bases, J lost 0 bases, and 12 bases lay in between. This CDR3 spans 15 amino acids. Germline CDR1 LGHNA, CDR2 YSLEER. This chain's CDR3 is CASSPHSKANYGYTF. CDR3 coding DNA: TGCGCCAGCAGCCCCCACAGTAAAGCTAACTATGGCTACACCTTC.

V and J are TRBV12-3 or TRBV12-4 and TRBJ2-7, with D hard to call. Trimming stripped 5 bases from V and 6 bases from J, with 11 bases between. The CDR3 runs 12 residues. In nucleotides, the CDR3 is TGTGCCAGCAGTCTACCCGCTCTCGAGCAGTACTTC. It is translated as CASSLPALEQYF.